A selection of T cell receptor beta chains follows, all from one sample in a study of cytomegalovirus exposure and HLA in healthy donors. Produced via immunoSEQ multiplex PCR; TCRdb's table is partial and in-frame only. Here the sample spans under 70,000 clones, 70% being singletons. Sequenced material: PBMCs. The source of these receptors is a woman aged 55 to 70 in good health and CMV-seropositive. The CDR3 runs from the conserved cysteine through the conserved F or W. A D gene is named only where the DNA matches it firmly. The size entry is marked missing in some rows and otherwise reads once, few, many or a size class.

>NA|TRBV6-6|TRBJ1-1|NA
TGTGCCAGCAGCTTGACAGGATTTGAAGCTTTCTTT
CASSLTGFEAFF
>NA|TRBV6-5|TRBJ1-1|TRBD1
TGTGCCAGCAGTTACTTTCGGGACAGGGGTGATACTGAAGCTTTCTTT
CASSYFRDRGDTEAFF
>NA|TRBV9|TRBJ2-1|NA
TGTGCCAGCAGCGTAGACCCAGTCAATGAGCAGTTCTTC
CASSVDPVNEQFF
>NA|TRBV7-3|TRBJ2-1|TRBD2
TGTGCCAGCATCGAGTCGGCGGGGGGAGTCGATGAGCAGTTCTTC
CASIESAGGVDEQFF
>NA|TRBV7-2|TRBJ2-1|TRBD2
TGTGCCAGCAGCTTAAGAAGTCGGGGGGATAATGAGCAGTTCTTC
CASSLRSRGDNEQFF
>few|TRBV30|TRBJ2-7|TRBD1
TGTGCCTGGAGTACGGACAGGGATGAGCAGTACTTC
CAWSTDRDEQYF
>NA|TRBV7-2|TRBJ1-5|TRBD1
TGTGCCAGCAGCTTGAGAGGGGGCGGTGATCAGCCCCAGCATTTT
CASSLRGGGDQPQHF
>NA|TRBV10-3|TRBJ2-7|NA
TGTGCCATCAGTACGACTGACGAGCAGTACTTC
CAISTTDEQYF
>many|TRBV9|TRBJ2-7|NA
TGTGCCAGCAGTCTAGCAAACTACGAGCAGTACTTC
CASSLANYEQYF
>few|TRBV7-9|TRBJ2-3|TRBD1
TGTGCCAGCAGCTTATCCGACAGGGTAAGAGGAGCGGATACGCAGTATTTT
CASSLSDRVRGADTQYF
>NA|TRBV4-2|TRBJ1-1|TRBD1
TGTGCCAGCAGATTCACAGGGGTTTGGGGACTCATGAACACTGAAGCTTTCTTT
CASRFTGVWGLMNTEAFF
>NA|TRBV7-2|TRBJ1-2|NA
TGTGCCAGCAGTCTCTATCCGGGTGCCTATGGCTACACCTTC
CASSLYPGAYGYTF
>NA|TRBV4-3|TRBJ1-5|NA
TGCGCCAGCAGCCAAGATACGTCCTCAGGGCAGCCCCAGCATTTT
CASSQDTSSGQPQHF
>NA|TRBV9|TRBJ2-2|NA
TGTGCCAGCAGCGTTATTGAGGACGGGGAGCTGTTTTTT
CASSVIEDGELFF
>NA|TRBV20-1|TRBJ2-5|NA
TGCAGTGCCGTACACGAGACCCAGTACTTC
CSAVHETQYF
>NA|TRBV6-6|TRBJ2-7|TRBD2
TGTGCCAGCAGGGGACTAGCGGGGGGTTACGAGCAGTACTTC
CASRGLAGGYEQYF
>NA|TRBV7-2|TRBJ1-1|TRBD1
TGTGCCAGCAGCGGACAGGGGGCTGATATCACTGAAGCTTTCTTT
CASSGQGADITEAFF
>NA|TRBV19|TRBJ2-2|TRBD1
TGTGCCGCGAGATCGGGGACAGGGTTCGGGGAGCTGTTTTTT
CAARSGTGFGELFF
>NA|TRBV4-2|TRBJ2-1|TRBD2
TGTGCCAGCAGAGCCGGGGGGGCGAATGAGCAGTTCTTC
CASRAGGANEQFF
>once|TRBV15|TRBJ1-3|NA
TGTGCCACCTCCCACTCTGGAAACACCATATATTTT
CATSHSGNTIYF
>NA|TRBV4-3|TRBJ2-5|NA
TGCGCCAGCTGCCAAGATACGGTAGCGGTCCCTAAAGAGACCCAGTACTTC
CASCQDTVAVPKETQYF
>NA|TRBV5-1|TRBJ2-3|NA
TGCGCCAGCAGCTTGGGACTAGGACCGGATACGCAGTATTTT
CASSLGLGPDTQYF
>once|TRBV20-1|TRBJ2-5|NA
TGCAGTGCTAGAGCTCAAGAGACCCAGTACTTC
CSARAQETQYF
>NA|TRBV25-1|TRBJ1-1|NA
TGTGCCAGCAGTGCCGAAGCGGGGGCTACTGAAGCTTTCTTT
CASSAEAGATEAFF
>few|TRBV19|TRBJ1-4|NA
TGTGCCAGTACCAGGATATTAACTAATGAAAAACTGTTTTTT
CASTRILTNEKLFF
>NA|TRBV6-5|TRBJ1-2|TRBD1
TGTGCCAGCAGGTCCGGGACAGGGGGGTTCTATGGCTACACCTTC
CASRSGTGGFYGYTF
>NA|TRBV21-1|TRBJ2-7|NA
TGTGCCAGCGGAGCCGGGACTAGCGGGGGGATTTTCTACGAGCAGTACTTC
CASGAGTSGGIFYEQYF
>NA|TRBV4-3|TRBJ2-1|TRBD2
TGCGCCAGCAGCCAGAGGGGTAGCGGGGGCCATTACAATGAGCAGTTCTTC
CASSQRGSGGHYNEQFF
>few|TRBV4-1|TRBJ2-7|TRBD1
TGCGCCAGCAGCCAAGGGCCAGGGGGCTTATACGAGCAGTACTTC
CASSQGPGGLYEQYF
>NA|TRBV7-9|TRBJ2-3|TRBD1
TGTGCCAGCAGCCAACCGGGACAGGGTTCAGATACGCAGTATTTT
CASSQPGQGSDTQYF
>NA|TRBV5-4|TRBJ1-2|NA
TGTGCCAGCAGCTCGACTGAGAACTATGGCTACACCTTC
CASSSTENYGYTF
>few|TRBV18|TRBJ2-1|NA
TGTGCCAGCTCACCACTCGAATCAGGGTTACGGTTCGATGAGCAGTTCTTC
CASSPLESGLRFDEQFF
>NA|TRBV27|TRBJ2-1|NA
TGTGCCAGCAGTTTATCTGCCGGTCAGGGGAGTTACACTGAGCAGTTCTTC
CASSLSAGQGSYTEQFF
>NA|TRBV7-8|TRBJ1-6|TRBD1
TGTGCCAGCAGCTTAGGTGGGGACAGAAATTCACCCCTCCACTTT
CASSLGGDRNSPLHF
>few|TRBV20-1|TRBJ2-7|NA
TGCAGTGCTGAGGAACTGGGGGGGCAGTACTTC
CSAEELGGQYF
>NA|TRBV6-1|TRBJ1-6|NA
TGTGCCAGCAGTGTGCGGGAATCACCCCTCCACTTT
CASSVRESPLHF
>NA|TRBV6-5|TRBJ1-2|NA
TGTGCCAGCAGACCCGACAGGATCTATGGCTACACCTTC
CASRPDRIYGYTF
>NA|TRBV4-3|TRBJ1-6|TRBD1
TGCGCCAGCAGCCAAGATCGACAGGGTAGGGCACCCCTCCACTTT
CASSQDRQGRAPLHF
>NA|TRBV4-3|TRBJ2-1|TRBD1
TGCGCCAGCAGCCAGTGGACAGGCGGCAATGAGCAGTTCTTC
CASSQWTGGNEQFF